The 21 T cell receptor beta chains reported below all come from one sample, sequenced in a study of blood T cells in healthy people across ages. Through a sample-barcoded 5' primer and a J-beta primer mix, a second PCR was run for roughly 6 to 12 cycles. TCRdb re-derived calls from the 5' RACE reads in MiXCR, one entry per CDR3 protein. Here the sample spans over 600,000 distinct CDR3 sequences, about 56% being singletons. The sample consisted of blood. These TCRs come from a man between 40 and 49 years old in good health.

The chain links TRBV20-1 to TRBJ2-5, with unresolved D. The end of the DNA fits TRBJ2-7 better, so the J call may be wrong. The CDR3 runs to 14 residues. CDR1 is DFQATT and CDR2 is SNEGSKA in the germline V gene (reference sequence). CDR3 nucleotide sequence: TGCAGTGCTAGAGATCTCTTGTCGCATGGCGAGCAGTACTTC. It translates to CSARDLLSHGEQYF.

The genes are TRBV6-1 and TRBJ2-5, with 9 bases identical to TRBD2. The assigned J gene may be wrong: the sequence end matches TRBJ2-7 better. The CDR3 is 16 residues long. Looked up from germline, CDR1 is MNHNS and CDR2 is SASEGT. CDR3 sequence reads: CASSESRTSEIYEQYF. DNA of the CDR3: TGTGCCAGCAGTGAATCGCGGACTAGCGAGATCTACGAGCAGTACTTC.

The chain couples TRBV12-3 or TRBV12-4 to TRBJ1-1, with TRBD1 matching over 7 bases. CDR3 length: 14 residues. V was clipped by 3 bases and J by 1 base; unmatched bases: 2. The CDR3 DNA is TGTGCCAGCAGTTTCGACAGGGCGAACACTGAAGCTTTCTTT. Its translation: CASSFDRANTEAFF.

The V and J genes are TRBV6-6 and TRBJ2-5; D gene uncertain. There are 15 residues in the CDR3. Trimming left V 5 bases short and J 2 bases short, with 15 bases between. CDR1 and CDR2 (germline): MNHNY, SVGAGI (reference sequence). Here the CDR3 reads CASSSPYRTQETQYF. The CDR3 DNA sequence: TGTGCCAGCAGTAGTCCTTATAGAACTCAAGAGACCCAGTACTTC.

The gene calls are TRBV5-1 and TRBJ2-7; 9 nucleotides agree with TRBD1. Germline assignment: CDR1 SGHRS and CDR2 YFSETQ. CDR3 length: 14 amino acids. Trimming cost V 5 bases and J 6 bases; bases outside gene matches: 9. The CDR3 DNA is TGCGCCAGCAGGGAGGGACAGGGTCGGAGCGAGCAGTACTTC. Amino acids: CASREGQGRSEQYF.

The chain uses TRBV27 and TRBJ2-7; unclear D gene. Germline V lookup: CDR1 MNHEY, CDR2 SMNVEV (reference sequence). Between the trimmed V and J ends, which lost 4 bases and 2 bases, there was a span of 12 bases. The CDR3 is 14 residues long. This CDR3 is CASSYSIGTYEQYF. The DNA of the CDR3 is TGTGCCAGCAGTTACAGTATAGGCACCTACGAGCAGTACTTC.

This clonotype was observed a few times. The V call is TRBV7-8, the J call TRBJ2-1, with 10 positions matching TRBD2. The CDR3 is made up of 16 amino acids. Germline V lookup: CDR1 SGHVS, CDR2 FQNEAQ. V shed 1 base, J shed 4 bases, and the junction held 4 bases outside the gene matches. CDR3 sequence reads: CASSLDGTSAYNEQFF. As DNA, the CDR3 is TGTGCCAGCAGCTTAGACGGGACTAGCGCATACAATGAGCAGTTCTTC.

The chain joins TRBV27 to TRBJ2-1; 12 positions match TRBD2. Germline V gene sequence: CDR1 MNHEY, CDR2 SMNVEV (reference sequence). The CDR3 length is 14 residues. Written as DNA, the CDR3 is TGTGGGGGACTAGCGGGCCAGGGGGGGAATGAGCAGTTCTTC. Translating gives CGGLAGQGGNEQFF.

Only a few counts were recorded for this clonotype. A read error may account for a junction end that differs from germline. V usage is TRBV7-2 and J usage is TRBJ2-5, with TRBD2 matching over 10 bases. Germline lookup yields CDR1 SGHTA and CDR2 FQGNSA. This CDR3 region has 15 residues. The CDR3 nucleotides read TGTGCCAGCAGCTCCCAGCGGGGGGGCCAAGAGACCCAGTATTTC. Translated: CASSSQRGGQETQYF.

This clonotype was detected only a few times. CDR3 region: CASSLSRGNTDTQYF. The CDR3 DNA follows: TGTGCCAGCAGCTTATCCCGCGGAAACACAGATACGCAGTATTTT. The rearrangement uses TRBV11-2 and TRBJ2-3; D remains ambiguous. Germline lookup yields CDR1 SGHAT and CDR2 FQNNGV. The CDR3 has 15 residues. With 2 bases removed from V and 2 bases from J, the gap between germline ends came to 11 bases.

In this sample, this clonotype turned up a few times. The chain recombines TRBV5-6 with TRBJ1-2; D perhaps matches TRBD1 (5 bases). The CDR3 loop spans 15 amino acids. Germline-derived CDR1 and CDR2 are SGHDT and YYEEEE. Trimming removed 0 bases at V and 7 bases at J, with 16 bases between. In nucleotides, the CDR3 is TGTGCCAGCAGCTTGGAGGGCAGGGTGGACGTTGGCTACACCTTC. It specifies CASSLEGRVDVGYTF. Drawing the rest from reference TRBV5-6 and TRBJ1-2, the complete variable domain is DAGVTQSPTHLIKTRGQQVTLRCSPKSGHDTVSWYQQALGQGPQFIFQYYEEEERQRGNFPDRFSGHQFPNYSSELNVNALLLGDSALYLCASSLEGRVDVGYTFGSGTRLTVV.

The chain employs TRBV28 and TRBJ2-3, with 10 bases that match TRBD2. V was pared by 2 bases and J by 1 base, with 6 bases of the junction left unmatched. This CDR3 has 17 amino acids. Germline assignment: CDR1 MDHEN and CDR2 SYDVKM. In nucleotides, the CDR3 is TGTGCCAGCAGTTTACTCCTCGGGACTAGCGGCACAGATACGCAGTATTTT. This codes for CASSLLLGTSGTDTQYF.

The CDR3 bases are TGCAGTGCTAGAGATACAGGGATAGAACAATATGGCTACACCTTC. As protein: CSARDTGIEQYGYTF. This chain links TRBV20-1 with TRBJ1-2, with D possibly being TRBD1 (6 bases). CDR3 length equals 15 residues. V was trimmed by 0 bases and J by 5 bases, leaving 16 bases between them. The germline gives CDR1 DFQATT, CDR2 SNEGSKA (reference sequence).

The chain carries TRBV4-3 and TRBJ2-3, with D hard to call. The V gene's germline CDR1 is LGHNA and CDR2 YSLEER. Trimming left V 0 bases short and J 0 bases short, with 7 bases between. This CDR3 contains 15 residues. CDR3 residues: CASSQDAQSTDTQYF. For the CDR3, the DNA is TGCGCCAGCAGCCAAGATGCCCAGAGCACAGATACGCAGTATTTT.

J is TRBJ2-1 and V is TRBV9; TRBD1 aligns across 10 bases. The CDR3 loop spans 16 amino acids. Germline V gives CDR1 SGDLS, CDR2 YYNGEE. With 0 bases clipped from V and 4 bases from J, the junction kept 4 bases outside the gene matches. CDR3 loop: CASSVGVGQGYNEQFF. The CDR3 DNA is TGTGCCAGCAGCGTAGGTGTGGGACAGGGGTACAATGAGCAGTTCTTC.

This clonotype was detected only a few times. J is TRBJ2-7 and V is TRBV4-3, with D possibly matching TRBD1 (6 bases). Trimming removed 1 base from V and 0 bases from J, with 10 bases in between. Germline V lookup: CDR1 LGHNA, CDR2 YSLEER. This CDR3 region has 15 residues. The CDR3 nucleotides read TGCGCCAGCAGCCAAGGTCAGGGGAGCTCCTACGAGCAGTACTTC. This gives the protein CASSQGQGSSYEQYF.

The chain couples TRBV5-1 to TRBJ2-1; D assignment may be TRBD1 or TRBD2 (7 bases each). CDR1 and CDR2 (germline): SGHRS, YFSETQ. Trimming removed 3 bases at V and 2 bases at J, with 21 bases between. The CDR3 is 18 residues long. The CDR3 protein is CASSWGGMMGQPYNEQFF. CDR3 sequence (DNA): TGCGCCAGCAGCTGGGGGGGAATGATGGGACAGCCCTACAATGAGCAGTTCTTC.

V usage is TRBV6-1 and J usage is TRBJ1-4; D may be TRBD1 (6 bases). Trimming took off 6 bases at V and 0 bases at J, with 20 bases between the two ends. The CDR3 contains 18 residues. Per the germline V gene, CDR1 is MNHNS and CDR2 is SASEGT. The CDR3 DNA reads TGTGCCAGCAGCGTTCCTCCAGGGGAAGGGTCAACTAATGAAAAACTGTTTTTT. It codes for CASSVPPGEGSTNEKLFF.

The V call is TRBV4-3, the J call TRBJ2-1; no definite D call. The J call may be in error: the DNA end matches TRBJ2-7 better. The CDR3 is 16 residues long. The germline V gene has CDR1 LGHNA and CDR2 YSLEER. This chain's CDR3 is CASSPTADQFYNEQYF. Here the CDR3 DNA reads TGCGCCAGCAGCCCTACTGCGGACCAATTCTACAATGAGCAGTACTTC.

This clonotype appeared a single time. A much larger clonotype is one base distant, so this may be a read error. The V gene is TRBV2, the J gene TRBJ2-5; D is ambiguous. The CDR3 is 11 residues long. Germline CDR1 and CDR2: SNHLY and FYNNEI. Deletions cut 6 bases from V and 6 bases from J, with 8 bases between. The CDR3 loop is CASREQKTQYF. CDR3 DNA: TGTGCCAGCAGGGAGCAAAAGACCCAGTACTTC.

CDR3 amino acids: CASRGGINTDTQYF. The CDR3 DNA follows: TGTGCCAGCCGCGGGGGGATAAACACAGATACGCAGTATTTT. The J gene is TRBJ2-3, the V gene TRBV4-2; 8 nucleotides line up with TRBD2. Losses at the gene ends were 8 bases for V and 2 bases for J; bases not matched to a gene: 6. The CDR3 has 14 amino acids. Germline lookup yields CDR1 LGHNA and CDR2 YNFKEQ.